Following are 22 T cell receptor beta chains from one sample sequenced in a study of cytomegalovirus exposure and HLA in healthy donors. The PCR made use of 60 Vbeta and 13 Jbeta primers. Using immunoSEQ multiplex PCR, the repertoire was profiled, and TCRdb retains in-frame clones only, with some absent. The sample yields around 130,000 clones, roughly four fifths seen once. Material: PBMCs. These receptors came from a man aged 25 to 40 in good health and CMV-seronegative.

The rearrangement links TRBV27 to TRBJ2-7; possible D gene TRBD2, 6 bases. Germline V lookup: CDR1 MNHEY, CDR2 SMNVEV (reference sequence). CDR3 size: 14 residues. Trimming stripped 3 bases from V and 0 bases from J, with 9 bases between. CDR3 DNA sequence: TGTGCCAGCAGTTTGGGGGGTAGCTCCTACGAGCAGTACTTC. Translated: CASSLGGSSYEQYF.

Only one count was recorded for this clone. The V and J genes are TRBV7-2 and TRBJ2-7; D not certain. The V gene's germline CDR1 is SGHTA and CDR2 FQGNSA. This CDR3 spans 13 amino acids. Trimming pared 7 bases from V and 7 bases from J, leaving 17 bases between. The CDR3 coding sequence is TGTGCCAGCACCCTCCCCGGGTCACGGGAGCAGTACTTC. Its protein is CASTLPGSREQYF.

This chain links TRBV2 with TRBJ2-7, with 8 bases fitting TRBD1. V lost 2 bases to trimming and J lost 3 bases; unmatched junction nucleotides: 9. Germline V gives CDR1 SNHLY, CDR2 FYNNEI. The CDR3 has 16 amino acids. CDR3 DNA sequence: TGTGCCAGCAGTGAAAGTTTCAGGGGGCTATTCTACGAGCAGTACTTC. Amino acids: CASSESFRGLFYEQYF.

CDR3 sequence (DNA): TGTGCCAGCAGCTTAGGAGCAGGGCTACGGCCCCAGCATTTT. The encoded protein is CASSLGAGLRPQHF. The chain recombines TRBV7-2 with TRBJ1-5; perhaps TRBD1 as D (5 bases). Germline-derived CDR1 and CDR2 are SGHTA and FQGNSA. Trimming cost V 1 base and J 9 bases, with 13 bases left between them. The CDR3 loop spans 14 amino acids.

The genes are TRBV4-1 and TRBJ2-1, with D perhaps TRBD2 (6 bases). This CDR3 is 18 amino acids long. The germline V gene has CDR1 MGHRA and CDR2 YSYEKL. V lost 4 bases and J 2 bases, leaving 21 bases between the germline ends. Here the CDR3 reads CASSLLLGVAEAYNEQFF. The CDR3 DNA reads TGCGCCAGCAGCCTCTTGTTGGGGGTAGCGGAAGCCTACAATGAGCAGTTCTTC.

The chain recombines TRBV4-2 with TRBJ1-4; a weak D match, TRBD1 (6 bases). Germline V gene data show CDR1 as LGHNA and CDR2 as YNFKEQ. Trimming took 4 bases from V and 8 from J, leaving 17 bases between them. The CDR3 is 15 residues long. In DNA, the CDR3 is TGTGCCAGCAGCCCAGCGACAGGCTCTGGGGAAAAACTGTTTTTT. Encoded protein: CASSPATGSGEKLFF.

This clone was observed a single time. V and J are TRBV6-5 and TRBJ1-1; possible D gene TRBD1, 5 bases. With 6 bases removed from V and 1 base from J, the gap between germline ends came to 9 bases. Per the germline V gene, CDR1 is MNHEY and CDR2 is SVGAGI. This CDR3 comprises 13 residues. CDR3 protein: CASRDTQNTEAFF. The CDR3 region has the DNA TGTGCCAGCAGGGACACTCAGAACACTGAAGCTTTCTTT.

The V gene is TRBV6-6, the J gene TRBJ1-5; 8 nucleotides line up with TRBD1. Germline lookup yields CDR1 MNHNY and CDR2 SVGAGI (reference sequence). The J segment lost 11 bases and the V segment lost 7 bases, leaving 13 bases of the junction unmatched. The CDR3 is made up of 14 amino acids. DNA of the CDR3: TGTGCCAGCAAGATGACTCAGGGGGCATCGACCCAGCATTTT. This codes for CASKMTQGASTQHF.

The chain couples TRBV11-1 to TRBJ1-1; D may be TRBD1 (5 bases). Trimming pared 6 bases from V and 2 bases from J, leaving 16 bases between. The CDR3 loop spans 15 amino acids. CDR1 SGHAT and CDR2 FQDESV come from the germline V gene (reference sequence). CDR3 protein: CASRTLPGGNTEAFF. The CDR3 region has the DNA TGTGCCAGCAGAACCTTACCCGGGGGTAACACTGAAGCTTTCTTT.

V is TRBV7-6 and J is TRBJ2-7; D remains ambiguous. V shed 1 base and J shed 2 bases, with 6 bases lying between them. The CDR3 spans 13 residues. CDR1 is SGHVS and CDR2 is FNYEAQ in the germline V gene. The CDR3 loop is CASSLDGPYEQYF. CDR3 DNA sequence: TGTGCCAGCAGCTTAGACGGTCCCTACGAGCAGTACTTC.

This CDR3 is CASSGGPRDRNTEAFF. The CDR3 bases are TGTGCCAGCAGTGGGGGACCTCGGGACAGGAACACTGAAGCTTTCTTT. J is TRBJ1-1 and V is TRBV6-1; 7 nucleotides match TRBD1. Germline V lookup: CDR1 MNHNS, CDR2 SASEGT. CDR3 size: 16 residues. Losses at the gene ends were 4 bases for V and 1 base for J; bases not matched to a gene: 9.

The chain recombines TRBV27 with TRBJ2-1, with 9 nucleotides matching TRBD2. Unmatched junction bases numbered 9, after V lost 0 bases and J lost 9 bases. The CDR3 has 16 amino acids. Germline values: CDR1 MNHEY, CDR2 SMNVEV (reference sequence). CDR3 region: CASSLSNEGLAREQFF. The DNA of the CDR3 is TGTGCCAGCAGTTTATCGAACGAGGGACTAGCTCGTGAGCAGTTCTTC.

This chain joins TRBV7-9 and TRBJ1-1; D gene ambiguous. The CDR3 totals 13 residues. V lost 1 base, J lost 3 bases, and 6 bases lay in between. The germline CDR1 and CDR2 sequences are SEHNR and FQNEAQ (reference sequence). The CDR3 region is CASSLGGDTEAFF. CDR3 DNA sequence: TGTGCCAGCAGCTTAGGGGGAGACACTGAAGCTTTCTTT.

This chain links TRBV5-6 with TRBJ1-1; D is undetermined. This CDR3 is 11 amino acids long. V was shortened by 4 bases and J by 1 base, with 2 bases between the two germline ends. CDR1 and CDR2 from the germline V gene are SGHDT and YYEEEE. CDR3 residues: CASSRNTEAFF. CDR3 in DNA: TGTGCCAGCAGCCGGAACACTGAAGCTTTCTTT.

For the CDR3, the DNA is TGTGCCAGCAGTTTAGGGGGGGCTACGAAGCAGTACTTC. Translating gives CASSLGGATKQYF. V and J are TRBV28 and TRBJ2-7, with a possible D match to TRBD2 (7 bases). Germline V gene data show CDR1 as MDHEN and CDR2 as SYDVKM. V shed 2 bases and J shed 8 bases, with 13 bases lying between them. The CDR3 is made up of 13 amino acids.

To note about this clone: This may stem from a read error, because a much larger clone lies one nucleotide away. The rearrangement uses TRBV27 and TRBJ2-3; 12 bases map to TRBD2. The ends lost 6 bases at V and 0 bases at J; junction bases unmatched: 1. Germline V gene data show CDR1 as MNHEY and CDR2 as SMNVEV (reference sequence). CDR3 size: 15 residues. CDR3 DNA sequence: TGTGCCAGCAGGGGGACTAGCGGGAGCACAGATACGCAGTATTTT. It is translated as CASRGTSGSTDTQYF.

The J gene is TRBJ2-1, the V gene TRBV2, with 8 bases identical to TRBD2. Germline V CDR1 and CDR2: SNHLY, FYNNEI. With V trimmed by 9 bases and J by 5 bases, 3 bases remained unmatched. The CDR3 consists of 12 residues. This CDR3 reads CARELADNEQFF. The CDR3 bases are TGTGCCAGGGAACTAGCGGACAATGAGCAGTTCTTC.

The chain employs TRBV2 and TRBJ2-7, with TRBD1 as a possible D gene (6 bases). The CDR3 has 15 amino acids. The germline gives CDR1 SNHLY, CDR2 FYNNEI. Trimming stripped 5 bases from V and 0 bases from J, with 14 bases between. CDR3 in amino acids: CASSNHRESSYEQYF. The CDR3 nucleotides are TGTGCCAGCAGTAACCACAGGGAAAGCTCCTACGAGCAGTACTTC.

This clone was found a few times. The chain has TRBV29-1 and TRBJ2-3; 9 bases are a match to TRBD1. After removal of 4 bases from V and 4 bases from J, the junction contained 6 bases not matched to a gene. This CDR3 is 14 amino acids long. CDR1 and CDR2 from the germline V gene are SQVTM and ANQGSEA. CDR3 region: CSVGGTGLSDTQYF. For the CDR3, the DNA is TGCAGCGTTGGGGGGACAGGGCTCTCAGATACGCAGTATTTT.

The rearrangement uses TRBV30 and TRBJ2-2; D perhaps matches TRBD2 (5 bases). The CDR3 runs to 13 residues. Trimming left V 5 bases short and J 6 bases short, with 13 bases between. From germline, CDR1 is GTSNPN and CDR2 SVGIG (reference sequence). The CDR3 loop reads CAWGQDGAGELFF. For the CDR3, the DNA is TGTGCCTGGGGCCAGGACGGGGCCGGGGAGCTGTTTTTT.

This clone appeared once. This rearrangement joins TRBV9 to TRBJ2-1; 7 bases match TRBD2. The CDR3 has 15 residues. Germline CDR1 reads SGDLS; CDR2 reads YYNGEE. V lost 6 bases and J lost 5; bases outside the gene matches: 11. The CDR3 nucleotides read TGTGCCAGCAATATGGGGGAGGGTTACGACAATGAGCAGTTCTTC. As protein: CASNMGEGYDNEQFF. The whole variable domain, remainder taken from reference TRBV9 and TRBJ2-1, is DSGVTQTPKHLITATGQRVTLRCSPRSGDLSVYWYQQSLDQGLQFLIQYYNGEERAKGNILERFSAQQFPDLHSELNLSSLELGDSALYFCASNMGEGYDNEQFFGPGTRLTVL.

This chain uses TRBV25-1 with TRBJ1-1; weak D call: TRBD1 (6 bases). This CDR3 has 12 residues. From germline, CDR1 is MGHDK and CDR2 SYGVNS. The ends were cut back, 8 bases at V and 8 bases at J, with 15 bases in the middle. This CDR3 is CASVRQDKEAFF. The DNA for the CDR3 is TGTGCCAGCGTCCGACAGGATAAAGAAGCTTTCTTT.